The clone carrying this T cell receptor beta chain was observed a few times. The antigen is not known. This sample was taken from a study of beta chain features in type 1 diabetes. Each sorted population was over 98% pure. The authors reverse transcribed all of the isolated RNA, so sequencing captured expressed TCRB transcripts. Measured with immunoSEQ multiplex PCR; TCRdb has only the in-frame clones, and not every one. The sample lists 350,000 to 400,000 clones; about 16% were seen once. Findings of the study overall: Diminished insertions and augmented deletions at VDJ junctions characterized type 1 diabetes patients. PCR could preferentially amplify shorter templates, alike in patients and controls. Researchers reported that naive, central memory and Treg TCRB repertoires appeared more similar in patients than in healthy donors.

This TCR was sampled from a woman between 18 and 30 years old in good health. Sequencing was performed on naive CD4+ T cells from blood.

CDR3 bases: TGTGCCAGCTCGGCAGGGACAGGGGGCTTCAGTGAGCAGTTCTTC. Residues: CASSAGTGGFSEQFF. The gene calls are TRBV6-6 and TRBJ2-1; 12 bases are a match to TRBD1. This CDR3 has 15 residues. V was pared by 8 bases and J by 9 bases, with 11 bases of the junction left unmatched. Germline V lookup: CDR1 MNHNY, CDR2 SVGAGI (reference sequence).